This T cell receptor (beta chain) was captured in a study of T cells in Graves' hyperthyroidism and ophthalmopathy. This clonotype was found a few times. Authors of the study amplified TCR beta CDR3 regions from RNA transcripts. Primed by the HTBI set, a first-round RT-PCR was run on the TCR CDR3. MiXCR was run by TCRdb on the multiplex PCR reads, yielding one entry per CDR3 protein. This table holds some 800,000 distinct CDR3 sequences, around 39% found once. The CDR3 is 14 amino acids. The ends were cut back, 2 bases at V and 6 bases at J, with 14 bases in the middle. The V gene's germline CDR1 is SGHKS and CDR2 YYEKEE (reference sequence).

The clonotype was recovered from a man aged 18 to 29 with Graves' hyperthyroidism. The V call is TRBV5-5, the J call TRBJ1-1; tentative D call: TRBD1 (6 bases). Sequenced input: blood. The CDR3 DNA is TGTGCCAGCAGCTTCGGGGCCAGGGGATCTGAAGCTTTCTTT. Its protein product is CASSFGARGSEAFF.